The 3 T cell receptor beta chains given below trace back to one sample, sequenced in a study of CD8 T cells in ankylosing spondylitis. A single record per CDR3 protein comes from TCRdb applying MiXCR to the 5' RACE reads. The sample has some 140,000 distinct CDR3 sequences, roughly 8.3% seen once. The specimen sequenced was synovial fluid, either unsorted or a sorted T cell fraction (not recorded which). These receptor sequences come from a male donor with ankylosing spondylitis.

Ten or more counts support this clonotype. This chain's CDR3 is CASSHDSNYGYTF. The CDR3 coding sequence is TGTGCCAGCAGCCATGATTCTAACTATGGCTACACCTTC. The rearrangement joins TRBV11-1 to TRBJ1-2; D is ambiguous. Germline V gene sequence: CDR1 SGHAT, CDR2 FQDESV (reference sequence). Trimming left V 5 bases short and J 0 bases short, with 7 bases between. The CDR3 is made up of 13 amino acids.

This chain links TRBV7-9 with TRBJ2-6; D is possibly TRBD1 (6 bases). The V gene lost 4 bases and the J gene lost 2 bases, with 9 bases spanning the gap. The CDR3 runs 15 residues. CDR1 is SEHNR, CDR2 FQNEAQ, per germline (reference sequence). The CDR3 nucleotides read TGTGCCAGCAGCTCTGCAGGGGCTGGGGCCAACGTCCTGACTTTC. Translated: CASSSAGAGANVLTF.

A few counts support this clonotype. Here the CDR3 DNA reads TGTGCCAGCTCACTACTTATAGCGGGAGTCGGAGATACGCAGTATTTT. This codes for CASSLLIAGVGDTQYF. The chain joins TRBV18 to TRBJ2-3, with 9 positions matching TRBD2. V shed 4 bases and J 5 bases; nucleotides not matched to a gene: 10. Germline lookup yields CDR1 KGHSH and CDR2 LQKENI. CDR3 length: 16 amino acids.